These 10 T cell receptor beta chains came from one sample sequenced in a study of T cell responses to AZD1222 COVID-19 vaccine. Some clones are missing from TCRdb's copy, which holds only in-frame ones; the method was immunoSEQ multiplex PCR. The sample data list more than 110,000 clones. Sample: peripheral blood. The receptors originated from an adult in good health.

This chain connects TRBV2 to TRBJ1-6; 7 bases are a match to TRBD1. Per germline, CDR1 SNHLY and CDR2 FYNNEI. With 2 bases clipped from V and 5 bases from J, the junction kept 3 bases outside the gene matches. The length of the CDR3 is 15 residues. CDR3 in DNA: TGTGCCAGCAGTGAAAGGACAGGCGATAATTCACCCCTCCACTTT. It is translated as CASSERTGDNSPLHF.

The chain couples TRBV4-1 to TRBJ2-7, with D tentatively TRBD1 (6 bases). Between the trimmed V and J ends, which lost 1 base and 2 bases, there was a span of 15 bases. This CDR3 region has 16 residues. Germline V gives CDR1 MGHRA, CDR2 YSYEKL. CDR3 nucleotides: TGCGCCAGCAGCCAAGTCGGGCAGGGGAAGACCTACGAGCAGTACTTC. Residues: CASSQVGQGKTYEQYF.

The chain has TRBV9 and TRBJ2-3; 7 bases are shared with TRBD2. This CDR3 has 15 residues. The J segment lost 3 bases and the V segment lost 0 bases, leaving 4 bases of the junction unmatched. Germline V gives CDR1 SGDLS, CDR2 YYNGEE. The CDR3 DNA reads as TGTGCCAGCAGCGTAGACGGGGGAGGGACAGATACGCAGTATTTT. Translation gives CASSVDGGGTDTQYF.

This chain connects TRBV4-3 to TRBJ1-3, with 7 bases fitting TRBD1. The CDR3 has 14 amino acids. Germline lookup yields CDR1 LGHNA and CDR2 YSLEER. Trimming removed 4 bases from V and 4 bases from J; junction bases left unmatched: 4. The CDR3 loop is CASSLGRGGNTIYF. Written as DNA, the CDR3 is TGCGCCAGCAGCCTTGGCAGGGGGGGAAACACCATATATTTT.

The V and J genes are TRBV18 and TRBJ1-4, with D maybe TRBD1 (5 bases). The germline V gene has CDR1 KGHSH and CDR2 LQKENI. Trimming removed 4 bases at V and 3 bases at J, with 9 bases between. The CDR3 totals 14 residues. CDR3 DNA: TGTGCCAGCTCACTGACAGTATCTAATGAAAAACTGTTTTTT. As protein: CASSLTVSNEKLFF.

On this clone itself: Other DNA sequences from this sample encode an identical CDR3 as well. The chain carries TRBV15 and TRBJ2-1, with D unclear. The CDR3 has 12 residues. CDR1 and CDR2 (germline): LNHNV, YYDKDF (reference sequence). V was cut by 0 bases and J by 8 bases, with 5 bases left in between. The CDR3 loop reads CATSRDRDEQFF. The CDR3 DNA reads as TGTGCCACCAGCAGAGATCGTGATGAGCAGTTCTTC.

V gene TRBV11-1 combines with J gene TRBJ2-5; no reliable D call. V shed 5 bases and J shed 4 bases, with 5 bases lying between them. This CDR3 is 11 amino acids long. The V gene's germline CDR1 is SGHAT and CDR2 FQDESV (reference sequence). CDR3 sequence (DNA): TGTGCCAGCAGCCGGGCAGAGACCCAGTACTTC. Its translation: CASSRAETQYF. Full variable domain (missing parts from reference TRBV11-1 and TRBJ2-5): EAEVAQSPRYKITEKSQAVAFWCDPISGHATLYWYRQILGQGPELLVQFQDESVVDDSQLPKDRFSAERLKGVDSTLKIQPAELGDSAMYLCASSRAETQYFGPGTRLLVL.

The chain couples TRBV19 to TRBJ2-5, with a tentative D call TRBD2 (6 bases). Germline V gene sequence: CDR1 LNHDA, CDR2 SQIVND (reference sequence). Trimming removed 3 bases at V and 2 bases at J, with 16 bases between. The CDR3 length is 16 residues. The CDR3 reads CASSMFWSGGQETQYF. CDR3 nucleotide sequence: TGTGCCAGTAGTATGTTCTGGAGCGGAGGGCAAGAGACCCAGTACTTC. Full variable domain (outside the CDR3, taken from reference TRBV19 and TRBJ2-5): DGGITQSPKYLFRKEGQNVTLSCEQNLNHDAMYWYRQDPGQGLRLIYYSQIVNDFQKGDIAEGYSVSREKKESFPLTVTSAQKNPTAFYLCASSMFWSGGQETQYFGPGTRLLVL.

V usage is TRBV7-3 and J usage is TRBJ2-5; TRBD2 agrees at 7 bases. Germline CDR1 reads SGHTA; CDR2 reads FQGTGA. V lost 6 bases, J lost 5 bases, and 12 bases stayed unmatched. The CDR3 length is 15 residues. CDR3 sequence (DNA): TGTGCCAGCAGTCCACGGGGAGCGGGGATGGAGACCCAGTACTTC. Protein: CASSPRGAGMETQYF.

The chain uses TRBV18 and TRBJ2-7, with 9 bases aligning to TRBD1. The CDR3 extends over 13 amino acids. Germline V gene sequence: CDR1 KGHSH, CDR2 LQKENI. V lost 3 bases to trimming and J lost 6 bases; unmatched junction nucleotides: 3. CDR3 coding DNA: TGTGCCAGCTCACCGGGGACAGGGAGCGAGCAGTACTTC. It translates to CASSPGTGSEQYF.